A selection of T cell receptor beta chains follows, all from one sample in a study of response to subunit inactivated influenza vaccine. TCRdb processed the RT-PCR reads anew with MiXCR; each CDR3 protein has one entry. Of hundreds of thousands of distinct CDR3 sequences in the sample, 12% are singletons; the top ten hold roughly 10%. The sample consisted of PBMCs from blood, taken on the day of vaccination. Receptors were obtained from a man between 50 and 59 years old who received an inactivated influenza vaccine. Both conserved end residues are part of each CDR3. A D gene is named only where the DNA matches it firmly. Not all rows give a size; the values are once, few, many and, for expanded clones, a class.

D	J	V	size	CDR3	DNA
-	TRBJ2-7	TRBV4-3	-	CASSQGSAHAYEQYF	TGCGCCAGCAGCCAAGGGTCGGCGCACGCCTACGAGCAGTACTTC
-	TRBJ2-7	TRBV12-3/TRBV12-4	many	CASSQYYEQYF	TGTGCCAGCAGTCAGTACTACGAGCAGTACTTC
-	TRBJ1-1	TRBV11-1	-	CASSLGVISFFENTEAFF	TGTGCCAGCAGCTTAGGTGTTATTAGTTTTTTCGAGAACACTGAAGCTTTCTTT
-	TRBJ2-3	TRBV4-1	many	CASSLDRSVDTQYF	TGCGCCAGCAGCCTGGACAGAAGCGTAGATACGCAGTATTTT
TRBD1	TRBJ2-4	TRBV7-6	many	CASSPLLGQEKTKNIQYF	TGTGCCAGCAGCCCCCTACTCGGACAGGAAAAGACCAAAAACATTCAGTACTTC
-	TRBJ1-4	TRBV20-1	many	CSAPITNEKLFF	TGCAGTGCCCCCATAACTAATGAAAAACTGTTTTTT
-	TRBJ2-3	TRBV7-9	-	CASSLLPRSTDTQYF	TGTGCCAGCAGCTTATTGCCCAGAAGCACAGATACGCAGTATTTT
TRBD1	TRBJ2-6	TRBV6-1	few	CASSGWTGHSRNSGANVLTF	TGTGCCAGCAGTGGATGGACAGGGCATTCCAGGAACTCTGGGGCCAACGTCCTGACTTTC
-	TRBJ2-7	TRBV7-9	-	CASSLGTWYEQYF	TGTGCCAGCAGCCTAGGGACGTGGTACGAGCAGTACTTC
-	TRBJ2-2	TRBV24-1	many	CATSDPRTANTGELFF	TGTGCCACCAGTGATCCCCGGACAGCGAACACCGGGGAGCTGTTTTTT
TRBD2	TRBJ2-1	TRBV18	few	CASSGTSGRVHEQFF	TGTGCCAGCTCCGGGACTAGCGGGAGGGTGCATGAGCAGTTCTTC
-	TRBJ2-7	TRBV4-1	-	CASSRRDLEGEQYF	TGCGCCAGCAGCCGCCGGGACCTCGAGGGCGAGCAGTACTTC
TRBD2	TRBJ2-3	TRBV18	many	CASSPPTSRDTQYF	TGTGCCAGCTCACCACCGACTAGCCGGGATACGCAGTATTTT
-	TRBJ2-4	TRBV4-3	-	CASSQNIDLAKNIQYF	TGCGCCAGCAGCCAAAATATCGACCTAGCCAAAAACATTCAGTACTTC
-	TRBJ2-3	TRBV24-1	few	CATSDTALGFRFPDTQYF	TGTGCCACCAGTGATACTGCACTAGGTTTTCGATTCCCAGATACGCAGTATTTT